This TCR beta chain is from a study of blood T cell repertoires in COVID-19. Across the study: T cells, B-cell-depleted T cells, or PBMCs provided the cDNA or gDNA that served as material.

In the original workflow: Amplification from reference gene primers served as the basis for estimated nucleated cell counts. Clones were sequenced by immunoSEQ multiplex PCR, and TCRdb holds only the in-frame ones, with some missing. For V, J and clone size, that table is used; D and trimming come from the DNA. Of fewer than 120,000 clones in the sample, 85% to 90% were seen once. Germline lookup yields CDR1 LGHNA and CDR2 YNFKEQ. With V trimmed by 5 bases and J by 8 bases, 18 bases remained unmatched. The CDR3 consists of 17 residues. The sequence was obtained from a woman in her forties or fifties with acute or convalescent COVID-19. Sequencing input: peripheral blood. The chain employs TRBV4-2 and TRBJ2-1; 7 nucleotides match TRBD2. The CDR3 coding sequence is TGTGCCAGCAGCTCACTCGAGATTGGCGGGAGCTTGTATGAGCAGTTCTTC. The encoded protein is CASSSLEIGGSLYEQFF.